Listed here are 19 T cell receptor beta chains from one sample, sequenced in a study of blood T cell repertoires in COVID-19. The method was immunoSEQ multiplex PCR; TCRdb's version includes in-frame clones alone and lacks a portion of them. The sample holds over 200,000 clones, 90% seen once. Sequencing input: PBMCs or T cells enriched from blood (not recorded which). Every receptor here comes from a man younger than 45 who had been exposed to COVID-19.

The chain combines TRBV9 with TRBJ1-6; 7 bases line up with TRBD1. The trim removed 5 bases at V and 6 bases at J, leaving 8 bases unmatched. The germline V gene encodes CDR1 SGDLS and CDR2 YYNGEE. CDR3 size: 15 residues. CDR3 amino acids: CASSIRDSINSPLHF. The CDR3 DNA sequence: TGTGCCAGCAGTATCCGGGACAGTATTAATTCACCCCTCCACTTT.

The genes are TRBV4-2 and TRBJ2-3; D is uncertain. Germline loops: CDR1 LGHNA, CDR2 YNFKEQ. The germline V and J ends were trimmed by 0 bases and 2 bases, with 9 bases remaining between them. CDR3 length: 15 amino acids. The CDR3 protein is CASSQEAVNTDTQYF. Written as DNA, the CDR3 is TGTGCCAGCAGCCAAGAGGCAGTCAACACAGATACGCAGTATTTT.

As to this clone: The junction departs from the called germline gene at one end, perhaps through a read error. J is TRBJ1-2 and V is TRBV20-1, with D possibly TRBD1 on 5 matching bases. The CDR3 runs to 11 residues. Germline V gene sequence: CDR1 DFQATT, CDR2 SNEGSKA (reference sequence). CDR3 residues: CSARDRAHQGF. The CDR3 region has the DNA TGCAGTGCTAGAGATCGAGCACATCAGGGCTTC.

For the CDR3, the DNA is TGTGCCAGCAGTTCCCTGACAGGGCGGAATCAGCCCCAGCATTTT. Protein sequence: CASSSLTGRNQPQHF. The chain combines TRBV27 with TRBJ1-5; TRBD1 agrees at 7 bases. The CDR3 is made up of 15 amino acids. V gave up 4 bases and J gave up 4 bases; unmatched junction bases: 7. Germline CDR1 is MNHEY and CDR2 is SMNVEV (reference sequence).

The V and J genes are TRBV28 and TRBJ2-7; D is unresolved. The length of the CDR3 is 14 residues. In germline, CDR1 is MDHEN, CDR2 SYDVKM. Trimming removed 2 bases at V and 4 bases at J, with 12 bases between. The CDR3 DNA is TGTGCCAGCAGTTTAGTGACAATTGAATACGAGCAGTACTTC. This sequence encodes CASSLVTIEYEQYF.

This chain links TRBV21-1 with TRBJ2-2; whether TRBD1, the table's D call, matches the DNA was not checked. TRBV21-1 is deemed a pseudogene. The CDR3 runs 15 residues. The CDR3 is CASSMDRANTGELFF. The CDR3 coding sequence is TGTGCCAGCAGCATGGACAGAGCGAACACCGGGGAGCTGTTTTTT.

CDR3 loop: CASSHGADQSTDTQYF. In nucleotides, the CDR3 is TGTGCCAGCAGCCACGGAGCAGACCAAAGCACAGATACGCAGTATTTT. The V gene is TRBV9, the J gene TRBJ2-3; no reliable D call. Per germline, CDR1 SGDLS and CDR2 YYNGEE. This CDR3 is built from 16 residues. V was clipped by 4 bases and J by 0 bases, with 15 bases between them.

The chain recombines TRBV11-2 with TRBJ2-2; D might be TRBD1 (5 bases). Germline assignment: CDR1 SGHAT and CDR2 FQNNGV. CDR3 size: 16 residues. The V and J ends lost 2 bases and 3 bases respectively, with 13 bases between them. Here the CDR3 DNA reads TGTGCCAGCAGCTTACCTCGGGCAGGGCACACCGGGGAGCTGTTTTTT. It encodes CASSLPRAGHTGELFF.

The V gene is TRBV5-1, the J gene TRBJ2-1; 11 bases match TRBD2. This CDR3 spans 18 amino acids. Trimming took 1 base from V and 6 from J; bases not matched to a gene: 12. The germline V gene encodes CDR1 SGHRS and CDR2 YFSETQ. CDR3 region: CASSLYTSGGGWPNEQFF. The CDR3 DNA sequence: TGCGCCAGCAGCTTGTACACTAGCGGGGGCGGATGGCCCAATGAGCAGTTCTTC.

This chain uses TRBV3-1 (or the pseudogene TRBV3-2) with TRBJ2-3; a weak D match, TRBD1 (5 bases). This CDR3 region has 14 residues. Germline CDR1 is LGHDT and CDR2 is YNNKEL (reference sequence). Trimming shortened V by 7 bases and J by 2 bases, and 13 bases separated the two germline ends. The CDR3 loop is CASKQGPATDTQYF. Written as DNA, the CDR3 is TGTGCCAGCAAGCAGGGCCCTGCCACAGATACGCAGTATTTT.

The V call is TRBV29-1, the J call TRBJ1-2; D is perhaps TRBD1 (5 bases). The germline CDR1 and CDR2 sequences are SQVTM and ANQGSEA. The CDR3 covers 12 residues. Trimming removed 2 bases from V and 8 bases from J, with 12 bases in between. CDR3 sequence: CSVEFVGRGYTF. CDR3 sequence (DNA): TGCAGCGTTGAATTTGTGGGGCGAGGCTACACCTTC.

The count of this clone is one. The chain uses TRBV6-2 or TRBV6-3 and TRBJ1-1; weak D call: TRBD1 (6 bases). This CDR3 contains 14 residues. The germline V gene encodes CDR1 MNHEY and CDR2 SVGEGT. V was cut by 6 bases and J by 5 bases, with 16 bases left in between. The CDR3 DNA reads as TGTGCCAGCAGCGTGACGAGGGGGTATACTGAAGCTTTCTTT. Residues: CASSVTRGYTEAFF.

The genes are TRBV7-8 and TRBJ1-5, with 8 bases matching TRBD1. V lost 1 base to trimming and J lost 1 base; unmatched junction nucleotides: 0. The CDR3 extends over 15 amino acids. From germline, CDR1 is SGHVS and CDR2 FQNEAQ. Here the CDR3 DNA reads TGTGCCAGCAGCTTAGGGACAGGGAGCAATCAGCCCCAGCATTTT. It is translated as CASSLGTGSNQPQHF.

The chain uses TRBV28 and TRBJ2-2, with D possibly matching TRBD1 (6 bases). Per the germline V gene, CDR1 is MDHEN and CDR2 is SYDVKM. There are 16 residues in the CDR3. With 4 bases removed from V and 7 bases from J, the gap between germline ends came to 19 bases. The CDR3: CASSSTQTGGGGELFF. The CDR3 DNA reads as TGTGCCAGCAGTTCCACACAGACAGGCGGAGGCGGGGAGCTGTTTTTT.

The count of this clone is one. This chain connects TRBV7-8 to TRBJ1-2, with TRBD1 identical over 12 bases. CDR3 size: 18 residues. Per the germline V gene, CDR1 is SGHVS and CDR2 is FQNEAQ. The trim removed 1 base at V and 7 bases at J, leaving 13 bases unmatched. CDR3 sequence: CASSLDRDRGRGAGGYTF. CDR3 DNA: TGTGCCAGCAGCTTAGACCGGGACAGGGGGCGGGGTGCTGGTGGCTACACCTTC.

The chain joins TRBV2 to TRBJ2-5; TRBD2 aligns across 7 bases. This CDR3 is built from 12 residues. Germline CDR1 is SNHLY and CDR2 is FYNNEI. V trimming: 8 bases; J trimming: 5 bases; junction bases outside the gene matches: 5. The CDR3 bases are TGTGCCAGCCTAGCGGATCGCGAGACCCAGTACTTC. Protein: CASLADRETQYF.

This chain uses TRBV19 with TRBJ2-1, with 10 nucleotides matching TRBD2. CDR1 is LNHDA, CDR2 SQIVND, per germline (reference sequence). V gave up 6 bases and J gave up 3 bases; unmatched junction bases: 5. This CDR3 has 15 residues. The CDR3 DNA sequence: TGTGCCAGTAGAAGCGGGGGGGGCATCTACAATGAGCAGTTCTTC. This sequence encodes CASRSGGGIYNEQFF.

This chain uses TRBV7-6 with TRBJ1-3, with 7 bases lining up with TRBD1. The CDR3 loop spans 16 amino acids. The germline V gene has CDR1 SGHVS and CDR2 FNYEAQ. The V segment lost 6 bases and the J segment 0 bases; nucleotides outside the gene matches: 8. The DNA of the CDR3 is TGTGCCAGCAGTACTGACAGGGCTAACTCTGGAAACACCATATATTTT. This gives the protein CASSTDRANSGNTIYF.

The gene calls are TRBV27 and TRBJ1-4; D is perhaps TRBD1 (6 bases). V was pared by 4 bases and J by 8 bases, with 14 bases between. CDR1 is MNHEY and CDR2 is SMNVEV in the germline V gene (reference sequence). CDR3 length equals 14 residues. DNA for the CDR3: TGTGCCAGCAGTTCGACAGGAACGGGAGAAAAACTGTTTTTT. It is translated as CASSSTGTGEKLFF.